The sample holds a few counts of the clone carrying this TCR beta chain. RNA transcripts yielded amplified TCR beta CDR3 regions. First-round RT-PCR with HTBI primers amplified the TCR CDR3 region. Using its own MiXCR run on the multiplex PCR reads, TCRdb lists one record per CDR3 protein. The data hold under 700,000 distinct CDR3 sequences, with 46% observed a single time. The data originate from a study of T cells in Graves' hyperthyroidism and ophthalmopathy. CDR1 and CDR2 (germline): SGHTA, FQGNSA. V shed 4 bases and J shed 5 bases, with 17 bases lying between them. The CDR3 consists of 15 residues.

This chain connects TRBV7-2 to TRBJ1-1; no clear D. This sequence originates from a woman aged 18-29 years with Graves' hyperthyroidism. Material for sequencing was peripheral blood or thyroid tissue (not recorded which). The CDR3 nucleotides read TGTGCCAGCAGCTCGAGCACGGGGTCTAAGACTGAAGCTTTCTTT. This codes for CASSSSTGSKTEAFF.